This T cell receptor beta chain was captured in a study of T cells expressing NK-cell markers. CDR3 length equals 17 residues. Germline V CDR1 and CDR2: LNHNV, YYDKDF (reference sequence). Reprocessing the 5' RACE reads, TCRdb reports a single entry for every CDR3 protein and omits DNA. The ten top clones account for over 1.3%, within a sample of about 460,000 distinct CDR3 sequences. The sequenced material came from blood T cells: a sorted CD56 or NKG2C T cell subset, CD4+ or CD8+ T cells, or bulk PBMC T cells (not recorded which). The V and J genes are TRBV15 and TRBJ2-1. This clonotype originated in a woman aged 45 to 65 in good health. The CDR3 spells CATSTSLGSLKVNEQFF.